This T cell receptor beta chain stems from a study of OX40 agonist ivuxolimab in advanced cancers. Study-level background: Ivuxolimab was an agonistic, fully human IgG2 monoclonal antibody directed against OX40 (CD134), a costimulatory receptor. Of the approximately 50 dose-escalation patients, hepatocellular carcinoma was present in about 20, melanoma in approximately 15, renal cell carcinoma in 9 and head and neck cancer in 9. Three dose-escalation patients achieved partial responses, one with hepatocellular carcinoma and two with cutaneous melanoma. Peripheral TCRbeta sequencing aimed to test whether ivuxolimab altered TCR sequence diversity and caused clonal T-cell expansion. Patients were allowed to have had prior anti-PD-1, anti-PD-L1 or anti-CTLA-4 therapy, and less than 45% of the dose-escalation patients had previously received checkpoint inhibitors. In the dose-escalation cohort, 82.7% of patients were male, and the mean age was roughly 60 years, with a range of roughly 20 to 80. Intravenous ivuxolimab was administered to patients every 2 weeks at six dose levels: 0.01, 0.1, 0.3, 1.5, 3 and 10 mg/kg. The paper describes the monotherapy dose-escalation part (N ≈ 51 patients) of the phase I trial of ivuxolimab. Study-level results and caveats: Clonal expansion of both CD4+ and CD8+ blood T cells was observed from baseline to week 6 at doses 0.1 to 3.0 mg/kg. The antigen specificity of the peripheral T cells that underwent clonal expansion was not determined. In the 0.1-3.0 mg/kg groups, partial responders were among the patients with the lowest normalized peripheral clonal expansion, particularly in CD8+ T cells. After ivuxolimab, CD8+ T cells had more expanded clones than CD4+ T cells on average. Low levels of normalized T-cell clonal expansion were also shown by some nonresponding patients.

CDR1 and CDR2 are drawn from the germline V gene: SGHRS, YFSETQ. The CDR3, cysteine through phenylalanine, is 15 amino acids long. The only DNA kept is the CDR3, 45 bases in frame from the first base. V trim: 0 bases; J trim: 2 bases; unmatched bases: 2. The trial excluded patients who had a history of autoimmune disease or who were on systemic immunosuppression. Peripheral blood for TCR sequencing was collected from all dose cohorts at baseline, on cycle 4 day 1, and on cycle 7 day 1. Samples were obtained from an open-label, multicenter, first-in-human phase I dose-escalation trial of ivuxolimab. Adults with locally advanced or metastatic head and neck squamous cell, hepatocellular, melanoma or renal cell carcinoma were enrolled in the trial. CD4+ and CD8+ T cells were sorted separately from peripheral blood before TCR sequencing. For sequencing of the TCRbeta CDR3 region, genomic DNA was extracted from the sorted cells. The immunoSEQ Assay was used to sequence the TCRbeta CDR3 regions. Held by TCRdb, this immuneACCESS table contains in-frame sequences only and omits some clones. Under half of the omission traces to an unresolved V gene where checked; the cause of the rest is unknown. This sample has over 65,000 clones in its table, and 90% to 95% of those were observed once. Clones ranked in the top ten supply 0.32% of the sample.

Comment on this clone: Its antigen specificity is not known. Base qualities were left out, and no much larger clone turns up one base away.

The clonotype originates from an adult with an advanced solid tumor such as melanoma, head and neck, liver or kidney cancer. Recombination joined TRBV5-1 with TRBJ2-5, with TRBD2 matching 9 junction bases. This specimen consisted of CD4+ or CD8+ T cells sorted from blood, obtained in a trial of the OX40 agonist ivuxolimab. CDR3 loop: CASSLAAGGQETQYF. The DNA reads as follows: TGCGCCAGCAGCTTGGCAGCGGGAGGACAAGAGACCCAGTACTTC.